What follows is one T cell receptor (beta chain) and its context. CDR3 length: 15 residues. V lost 3 bases to trimming and J lost 3 bases; unmatched junction nucleotides: 8. Looked up from germline, CDR1 is SGHTA and CDR2 is FQGNSA. Repertoires were generated with immunoSEQ multiplex PCR, while TCRdb's copy carries only in-frame clones and drops some. This table holds 200,000 to 250,000 clones, around 88% found once. The data derive from a study of blood T cell repertoires in COVID-19. The receptor comes from a man aged 18 to 30 with active or convalescent COVID-19. Sequencing used peripheral blood. The chain recombines TRBV7-2 with TRBJ2-7, with 7 bases that match TRBD2. Here the CDR3 reads CASSFWGGSVYEQYF. The CDR3 region has the DNA TGTGCCAGCAGCTTCTGGGGCGGGAGTGTCTACGAGCAGTACTTC. Filled out from reference TRBV7-2 and TRBJ2-7, the complete variable domain reads GAGVSQSPSNKVTEKGKDVELRCDPISGHTALYWYRQSLGQGLEFLIYFQGNSAPDKSGLPSDRFSAERTGGSVSTLTIQRTQQEDSAVYLCASSFWGGSVYEQYFGPGTRLTVT.